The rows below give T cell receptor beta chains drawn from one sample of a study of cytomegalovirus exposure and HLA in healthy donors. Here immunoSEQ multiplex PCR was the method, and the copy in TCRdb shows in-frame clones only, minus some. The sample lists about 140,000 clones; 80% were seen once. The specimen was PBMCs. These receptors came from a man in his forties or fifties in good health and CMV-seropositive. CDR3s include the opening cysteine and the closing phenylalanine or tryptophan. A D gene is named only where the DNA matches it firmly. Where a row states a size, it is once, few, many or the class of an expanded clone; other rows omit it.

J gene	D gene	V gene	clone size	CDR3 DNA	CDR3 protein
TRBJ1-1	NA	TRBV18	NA	TGTGCCAGCTCACCACCAGGCAGGGTCGACACTGAAGCTTTCTTT	CASSPPGRVDTEAFF
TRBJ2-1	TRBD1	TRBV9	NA	TGTGCCAGCAGCGTAGCTCCGGGGACAGGATACAATGAGCAGTTCTTC	CASSVAPGTGYNEQFF
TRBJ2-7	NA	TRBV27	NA	TGTGCCAGCAGCCCGGGGAGCTACGAGCAGTACTTC	CASSPGSYEQYF
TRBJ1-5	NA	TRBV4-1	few	TGCGCCAGCAGCCCCGCGGGGTCGGGCAATCAGCCCCAGCATTTT	CASSPAGSGNQPQHF
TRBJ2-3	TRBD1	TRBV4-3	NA	TGCGCCAGCAGCCCAACAGGGGATTTCACAGATACGCAGTATTTT	CASSPTGDFTDTQYF
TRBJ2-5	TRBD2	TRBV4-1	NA	TGCGCCAGCAGCCAAGATGGGGGGACTAGAGAAGAGACCCAGTACTTC	CASSQDGGTREETQYF
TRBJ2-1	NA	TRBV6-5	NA	TGTGCCAGCACCAGAAGTCCAGGCGCGAATGAGCAGTTCTTC	CASTRSPGANEQFF
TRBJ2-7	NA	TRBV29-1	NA	TGCAGCGTTGAGGGGGGGACAGGAGTTAACGAGCAGTACTTC	CSVEGGTGVNEQYF
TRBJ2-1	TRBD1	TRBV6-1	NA	TGTGCCAGCAATATTAGGACAGGGGAACTTGATGAGCAGTTCTTC	CASNIRTGELDEQFF
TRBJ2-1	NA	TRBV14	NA	TGTGCCAGCAGCGAGCAGCTAGCTGGTGAGCAGTTCTTC	CASSEQLAGEQFF
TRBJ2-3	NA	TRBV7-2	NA	TGTGCCAGCAGCTTAAGGTCGCAGCGTAGCACAGATACGCAGTATTTT	CASSLRSQRSTDTQYF
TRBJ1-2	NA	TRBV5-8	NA	TGTGCCAGCAGCCTGCGAGAGAGGGCCCCTGAGAAGTTAAACTATGGCTACACCTTC	CASSLRERAPEKLNYGYTF
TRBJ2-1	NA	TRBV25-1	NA	TGTGCCAGCAGGTCCCTTTTGCGGGGTGAGCAGTTCTTC	CASRSLLRGEQFF
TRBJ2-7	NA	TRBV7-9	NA	TGTGCCAGCAGCTTAGAGGCAGGGGAAGGTTCCTACGAGCAGTACTTC	CASSLEAGEGSYEQYF
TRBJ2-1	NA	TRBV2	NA	TGTGCCAGCAGGTCCGGGACTCAGAATGAGCAGTTCTTC	CASRSGTQNEQFF
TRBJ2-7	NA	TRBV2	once	TGTGCCAGCAGTGAAGTCGGGGTCGCCTACGAGCAGTACTTC	CASSEVGVAYEQYF
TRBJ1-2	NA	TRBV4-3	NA	TGCGCCAGCAGCCAGAGGAGGGGAGGCGATGGCTACACCTTC	CASSQRRGGDGYTF
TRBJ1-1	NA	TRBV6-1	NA	TGTGCCAGCAGGCTCGGTTCTAGCAACACTGAAGCTTTCTTT	CASRLGSSNTEAFF
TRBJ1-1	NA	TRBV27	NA	TGTGCCAGCAGTTTATCAGGTAGGGGGTTTCGCACTGAAGCTTTCTTT	CASSLSGRGFRTEAFF
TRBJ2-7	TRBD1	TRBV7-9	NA	TGTGCCAGCAGCCCCGGACAGGGGGCTGTTTCCTACGAGCAGTACTTC	CASSPGQGAVSYEQYF
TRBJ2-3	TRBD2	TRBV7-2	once	TGTGCCAGCAGGACTGAATGGACTAGCGGTTTTGGTGATACGCAGTATTTT	CASRTEWTSGFGDTQYF
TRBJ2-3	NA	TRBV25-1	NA	TGTGCCAGCAGTCTAATGACAGGAGCAGATACGCAGTATTTT	CASSLMTGADTQYF
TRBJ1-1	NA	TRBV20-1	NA	TGCAGTGCTAGTAAGAGCACTGAAGCTTTCTTT	CSASKSTEAFF
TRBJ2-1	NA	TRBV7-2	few	TGTGCCAGCAGCGACAGGGACTCATTTGAGCAGTTCTTC	CASSDRDSFEQFF
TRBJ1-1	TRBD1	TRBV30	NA	TGTGCCTGGAGATCGACAGGGTACACTGAAGCTTTCTTT	CAWRSTGYTEAFF
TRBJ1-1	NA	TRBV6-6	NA	TGTGCCAGCAGTTACTTCGAACCAGACACCACTGAAGCTTTCTTT	CASSYFEPDTTEAFF
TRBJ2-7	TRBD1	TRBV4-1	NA	TGCGCCAGCAGCCACGGAGGACAGGGGGCCTACGAGCAGTACTTC	CASSHGGQGAYEQYF
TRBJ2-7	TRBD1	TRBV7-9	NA	TGTGCCAGCAGCCCCGGGGACAGGGGGGTTTACGAGCAGTACTTC	CASSPGDRGVYEQYF
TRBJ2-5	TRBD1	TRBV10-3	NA	TGTGCCATCAGCTGGGGGGGGACAGGGGCCCAAGAGACCCAGTACTTC	CAISWGGTGAQETQYF
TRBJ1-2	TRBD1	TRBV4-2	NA	TGTGCCAGCAGCCAACTTCCCGGGACAGGGGCTAACTATGGCTACACCTTC	CASSQLPGTGANYGYTF
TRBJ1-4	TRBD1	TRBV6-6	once	TGTGCCAGCAGCCGACAGGGGGGGACAACTAATGAAAAACTGTTTTTT	CASSRQGGTTNEKLFF
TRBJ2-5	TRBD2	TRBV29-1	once	TGCAGCGTTGAAATAGCGGGATCAGAGACCCAGTACTTC	CSVEIAGSETQYF
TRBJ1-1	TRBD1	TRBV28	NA	TGTGCCAGCAGGCGACAGGGGAGTAATGAAGCTTTCTTT	CASRRQGSNEAFF